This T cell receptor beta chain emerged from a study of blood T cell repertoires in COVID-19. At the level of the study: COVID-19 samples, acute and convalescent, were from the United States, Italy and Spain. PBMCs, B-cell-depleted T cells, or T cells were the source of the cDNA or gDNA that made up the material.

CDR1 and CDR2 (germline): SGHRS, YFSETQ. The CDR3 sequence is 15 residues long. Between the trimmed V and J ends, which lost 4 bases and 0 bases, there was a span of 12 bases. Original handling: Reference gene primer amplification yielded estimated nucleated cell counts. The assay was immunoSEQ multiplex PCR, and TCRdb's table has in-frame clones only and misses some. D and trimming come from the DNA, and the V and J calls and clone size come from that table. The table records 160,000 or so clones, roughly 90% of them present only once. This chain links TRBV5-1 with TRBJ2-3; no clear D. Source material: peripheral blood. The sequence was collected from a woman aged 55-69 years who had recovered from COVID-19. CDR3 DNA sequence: TGCGCCAGCAGCCCACTTAGCCTGAGCACAGATACGCAGTATTTT. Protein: CASSPLSLSTDTQYF.